This TCR beta chain was sequenced in a study of blood T cell repertoires in COVID-19. At the level of the study: Spain, Italy and the United States supplied samples that represented acute and convalescent COVID-19.

V was trimmed by 4 bases and J by 0 bases, leaving 31 bases between them. Germline values: CDR1 SGHDN, CDR2 FVKESK. The CDR3 is 22 residues long. Study processing details: Amplification of reference gene primers was used by the study to estimate nucleated cell counts. The table came from immunoSEQ multiplex PCR; TCRdb's copy has only in-frame clones and leaves some out. V, J and clone size reflect that table, while D and trimming were determined from the DNA. This sample has some 250,000 clones, with around four fifths found just once. This chain uses TRBV14 with TRBJ2-1, with D possibly being TRBD1 (11 bases). The source material was peripheral blood. The source is a man between 40 and 49 years old with active or convalescent COVID-19. CDR3 loop: CASSPYFGQGATSGISYNEQFF. CDR3 coding DNA: TGTGCCAGCAGCCCGTACTTCGGACAGGGGGCTACTAGCGGGATCTCCTACAATGAGCAGTTCTTC.